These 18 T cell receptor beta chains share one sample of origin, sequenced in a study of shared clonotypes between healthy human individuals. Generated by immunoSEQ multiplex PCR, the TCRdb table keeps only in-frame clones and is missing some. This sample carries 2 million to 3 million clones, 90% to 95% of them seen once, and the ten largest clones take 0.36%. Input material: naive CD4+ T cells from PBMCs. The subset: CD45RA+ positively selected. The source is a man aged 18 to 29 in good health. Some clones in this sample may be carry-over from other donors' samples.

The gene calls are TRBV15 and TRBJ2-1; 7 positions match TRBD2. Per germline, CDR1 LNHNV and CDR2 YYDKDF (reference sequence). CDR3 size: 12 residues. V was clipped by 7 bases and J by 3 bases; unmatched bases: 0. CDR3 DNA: TGTGCCACCACTAGCGGCTACAATGAGCAGTTCTTC. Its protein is CATTSGYNEQFF.

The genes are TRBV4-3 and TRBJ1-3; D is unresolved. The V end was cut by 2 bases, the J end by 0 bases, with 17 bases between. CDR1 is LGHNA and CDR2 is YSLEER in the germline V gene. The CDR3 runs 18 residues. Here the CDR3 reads CASSQWLAGVSSGNTIYF. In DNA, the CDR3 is TGCGCCAGCAGCCAATGGTTGGCCGGGGTGTCCTCTGGAAACACCATATATTTT.

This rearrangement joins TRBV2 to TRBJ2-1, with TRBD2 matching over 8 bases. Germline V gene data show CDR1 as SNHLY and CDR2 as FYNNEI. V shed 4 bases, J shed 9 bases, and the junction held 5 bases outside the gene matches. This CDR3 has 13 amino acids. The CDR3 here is CASSGGTRVEQFF. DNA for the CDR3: TGTGCCAGCAGTGGCGGGACTAGGGTTGAGCAGTTCTTC.

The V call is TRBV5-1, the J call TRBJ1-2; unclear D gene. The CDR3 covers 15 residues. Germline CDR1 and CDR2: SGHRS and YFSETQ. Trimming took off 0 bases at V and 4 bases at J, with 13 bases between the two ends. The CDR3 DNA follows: TGCGCCAGCAGCTTGGACGGAAGGCTGTTCTATGGCTACACCTTC. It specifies CASSLDGRLFYGYTF.

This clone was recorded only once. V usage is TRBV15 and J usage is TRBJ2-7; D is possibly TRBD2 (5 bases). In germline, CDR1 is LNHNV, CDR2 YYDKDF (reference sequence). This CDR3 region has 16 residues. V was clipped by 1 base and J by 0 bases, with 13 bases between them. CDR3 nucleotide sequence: TGTGCCACCAGCAGAGGTGCGCGGGCTGGCTCCTACGAGCAGTACTTC. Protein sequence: CATSRGARAGSYEQYF.

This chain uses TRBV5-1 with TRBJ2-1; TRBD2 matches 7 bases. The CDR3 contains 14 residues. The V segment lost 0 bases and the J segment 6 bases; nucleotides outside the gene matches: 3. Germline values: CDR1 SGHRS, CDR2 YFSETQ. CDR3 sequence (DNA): TGCGCCAGCAGCTTGGGTGGACTAGGCAATGAGCAGTTCTTC. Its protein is CASSLGGLGNEQFF.

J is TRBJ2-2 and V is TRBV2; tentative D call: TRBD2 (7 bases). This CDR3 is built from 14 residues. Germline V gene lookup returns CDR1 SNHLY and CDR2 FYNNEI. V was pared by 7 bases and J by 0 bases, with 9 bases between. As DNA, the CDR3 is TGTGCCAGCAAGCGGGACACGAACACCGGGGAGCTGTTTTTT. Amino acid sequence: CASKRDTNTGELFF. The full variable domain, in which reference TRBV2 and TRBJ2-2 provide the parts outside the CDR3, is EPEVTQTPSHQVTQMGQEVILRCVPISNHLYFYWYRQILGQKVEFLVSFYNNEISEKSEIFDDQFSVERPDGSNFTLKIRSTKLEDSAMYFCASKRDTNTGELFFGEGSRLTVL.

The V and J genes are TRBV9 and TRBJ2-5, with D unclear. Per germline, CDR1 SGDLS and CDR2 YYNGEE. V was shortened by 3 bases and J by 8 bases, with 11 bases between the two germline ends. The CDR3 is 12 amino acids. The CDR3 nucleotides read TGTGCCAGCAGCGAGGGATACGAAACCCAGTACTTC. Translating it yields CASSEGYETQYF. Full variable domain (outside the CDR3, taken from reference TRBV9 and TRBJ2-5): DSGVTQTPKHLITATGQRVTLRCSPRSGDLSVYWYQQSLDQGLQFLIQYYNGEERAKGNILERFSAQQFPDLHSELNLSSLELGDSALYFCASSEGYETQYFGPGTRLLVL.

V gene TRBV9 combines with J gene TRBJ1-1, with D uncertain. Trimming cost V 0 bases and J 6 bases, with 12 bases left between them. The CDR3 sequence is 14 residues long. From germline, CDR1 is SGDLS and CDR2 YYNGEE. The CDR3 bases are TGTGCCAGCAGCGTAGACGGTGGAGCACCTGAAGCTTTCTTT. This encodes CASSVDGGAPEAFF.

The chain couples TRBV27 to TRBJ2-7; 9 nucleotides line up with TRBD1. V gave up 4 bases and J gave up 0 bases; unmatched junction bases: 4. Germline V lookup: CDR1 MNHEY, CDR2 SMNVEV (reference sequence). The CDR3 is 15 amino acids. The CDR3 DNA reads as TGTGCCAGCAGTTACGGACAGGGGCCCTCCTACGAGCAGTACTTC. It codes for CASSYGQGPSYEQYF.

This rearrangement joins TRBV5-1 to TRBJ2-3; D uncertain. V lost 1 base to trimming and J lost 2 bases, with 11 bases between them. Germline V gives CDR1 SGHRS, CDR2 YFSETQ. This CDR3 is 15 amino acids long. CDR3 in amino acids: CASSLMVGATDTQYF. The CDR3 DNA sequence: TGCGCCAGCAGCTTGATGGTCGGTGCCACAGATACGCAGTATTTT.

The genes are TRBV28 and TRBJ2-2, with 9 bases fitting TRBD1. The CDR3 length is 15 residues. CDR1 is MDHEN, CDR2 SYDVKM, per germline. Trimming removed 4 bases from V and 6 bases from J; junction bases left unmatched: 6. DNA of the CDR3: TGTGCCAGCAGTTCCTACAGGGGGCTGTCCGGGGAGCTGTTTTTT. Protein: CASSSYRGLSGELFF. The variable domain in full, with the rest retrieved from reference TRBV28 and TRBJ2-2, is DVKVTQSSRYLVKRTGEKVFLECVQDMDHENMFWYRQDPGLGLRLIYFSYDVKMKEKGDIPEGYSVSREKKERFSLILESASTNQTSMYLCASSSYRGLSGELFFGEGSRLTVL.

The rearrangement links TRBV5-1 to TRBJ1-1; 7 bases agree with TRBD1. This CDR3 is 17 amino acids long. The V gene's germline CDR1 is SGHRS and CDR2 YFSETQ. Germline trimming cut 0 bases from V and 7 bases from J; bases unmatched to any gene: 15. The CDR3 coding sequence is TGCGCCAGCAGCTTGGTTAGGGGGCCGACGAGAATAAATGAAGCTTTCTTT. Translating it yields CASSLVRGPTRINEAFF.

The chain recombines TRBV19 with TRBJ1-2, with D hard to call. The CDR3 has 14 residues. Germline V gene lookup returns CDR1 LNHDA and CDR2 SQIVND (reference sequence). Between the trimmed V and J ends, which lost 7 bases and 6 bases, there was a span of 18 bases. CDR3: CASNKGSTQNGYTF. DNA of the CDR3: TGTGCCAGTAATAAGGGTTCCACCCAAAATGGCTACACCTTC. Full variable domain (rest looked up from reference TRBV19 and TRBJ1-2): DGGITQSPKYLFRKEGQNVTLSCEQNLNHDAMYWYRQDPGQGLRLIYYSQIVNDFQKGDIAEGYSVSREKKESFPLTVTSAQKNPTAFYLCASNKGSTQNGYTFGSGTRLTVV.

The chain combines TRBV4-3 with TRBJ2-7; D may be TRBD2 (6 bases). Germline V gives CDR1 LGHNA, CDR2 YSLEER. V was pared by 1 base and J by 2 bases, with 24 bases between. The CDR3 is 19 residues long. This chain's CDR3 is CASSQVSGGSSPKAYEQYF. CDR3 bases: TGCGCCAGCAGCCAAGTTAGCGGCGGGTCCTCGCCGAAAGCCTACGAGCAGTACTTC.

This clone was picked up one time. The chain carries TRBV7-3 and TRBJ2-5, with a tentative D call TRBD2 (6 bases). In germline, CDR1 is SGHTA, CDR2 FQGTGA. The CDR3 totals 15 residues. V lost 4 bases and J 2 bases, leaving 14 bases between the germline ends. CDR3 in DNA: TGTGCCAGCAGCTCGACGGGAGAGTGGCAAGAGACCCAGTACTTC. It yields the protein CASSSTGEWQETQYF.

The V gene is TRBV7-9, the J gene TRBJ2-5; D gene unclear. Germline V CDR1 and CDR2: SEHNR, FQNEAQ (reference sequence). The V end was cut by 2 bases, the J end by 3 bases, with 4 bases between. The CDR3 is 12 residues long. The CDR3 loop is CASSLQEETQYF. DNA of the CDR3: TGTGCCAGCAGCTTACAGGAAGAGACCCAGTACTTC.

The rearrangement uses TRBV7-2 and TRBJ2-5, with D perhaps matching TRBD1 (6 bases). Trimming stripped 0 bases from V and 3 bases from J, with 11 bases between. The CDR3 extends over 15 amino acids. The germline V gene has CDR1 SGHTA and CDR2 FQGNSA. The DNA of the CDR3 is TGTGCCAGCAGCTTAGCACCTTACAGGGAAGAGACCCAGTACTTC. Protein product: CASSLAPYREETQYF.